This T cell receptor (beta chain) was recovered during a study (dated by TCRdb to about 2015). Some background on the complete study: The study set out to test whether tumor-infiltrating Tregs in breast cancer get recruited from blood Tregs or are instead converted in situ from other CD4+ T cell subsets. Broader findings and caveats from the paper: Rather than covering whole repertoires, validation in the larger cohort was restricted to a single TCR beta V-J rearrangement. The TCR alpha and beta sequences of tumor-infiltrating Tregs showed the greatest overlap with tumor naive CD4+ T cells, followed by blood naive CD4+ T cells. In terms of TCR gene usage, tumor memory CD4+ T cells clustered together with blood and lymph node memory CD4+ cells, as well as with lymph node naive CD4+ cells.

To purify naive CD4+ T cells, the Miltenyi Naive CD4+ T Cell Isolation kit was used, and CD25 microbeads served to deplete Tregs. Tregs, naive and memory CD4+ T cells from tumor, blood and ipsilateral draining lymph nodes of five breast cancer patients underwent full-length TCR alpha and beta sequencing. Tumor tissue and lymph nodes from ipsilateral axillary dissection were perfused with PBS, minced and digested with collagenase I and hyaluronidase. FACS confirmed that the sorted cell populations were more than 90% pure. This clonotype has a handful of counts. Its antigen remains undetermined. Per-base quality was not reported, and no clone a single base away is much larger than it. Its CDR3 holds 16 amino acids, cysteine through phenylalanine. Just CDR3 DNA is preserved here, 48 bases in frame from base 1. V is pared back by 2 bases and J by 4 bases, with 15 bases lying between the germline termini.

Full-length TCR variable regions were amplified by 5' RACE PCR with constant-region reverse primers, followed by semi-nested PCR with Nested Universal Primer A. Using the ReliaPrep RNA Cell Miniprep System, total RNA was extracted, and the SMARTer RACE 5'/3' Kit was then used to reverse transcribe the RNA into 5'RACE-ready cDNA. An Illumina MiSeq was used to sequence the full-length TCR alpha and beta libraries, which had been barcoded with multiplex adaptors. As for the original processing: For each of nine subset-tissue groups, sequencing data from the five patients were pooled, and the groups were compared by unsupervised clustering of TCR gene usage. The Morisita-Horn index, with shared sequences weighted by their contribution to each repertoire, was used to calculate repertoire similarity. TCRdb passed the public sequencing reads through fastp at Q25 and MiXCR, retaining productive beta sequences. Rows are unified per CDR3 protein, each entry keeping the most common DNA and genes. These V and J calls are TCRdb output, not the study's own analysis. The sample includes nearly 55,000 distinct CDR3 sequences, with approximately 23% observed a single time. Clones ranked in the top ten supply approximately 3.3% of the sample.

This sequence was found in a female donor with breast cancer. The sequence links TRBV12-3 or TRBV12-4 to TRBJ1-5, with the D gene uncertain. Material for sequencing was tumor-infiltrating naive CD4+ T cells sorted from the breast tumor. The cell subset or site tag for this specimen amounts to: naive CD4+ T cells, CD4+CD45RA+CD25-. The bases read TGTGCCAGCAGTTTACGTGGGGTAGAATGGAATCAGCCCCAGCATTTT. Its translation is CASSLRGVEWNQPQHF.